The sequence of this T cell receptor beta chain was determined in a study of shared clonotypes between healthy human individuals (TCRdb year 2020). For the study in its entirety: Three men and two women, aged 18 to 49 years, made up the cohort. Libraries were prepared and TCR repertoires were sequenced by different laboratories using diverse techniques, in order to increase sequencing depth and limit assay-specific biases. Blood TCR repertoires of five healthy adults were deeply sequenced to estimate repertoire size and the extent of clonotype sharing between individuals. For each donor, CD4 naive and CD4 memory were each run on three plates, CD8 naive on two plates, and CD8 memory on one plate. Each donor's leukapheresis produced roughly between roughly 0.85 and 9.5 billion PBMCs.

Results the study describes overall, beyond this receptor: Even with the large sequencing depth, rarefaction of the sorted-subset datasets indicated that sequencing was incomplete. The small number of donors limited the genetic and exposure-history diversity represented. When several donors were compared, the shared fraction of clonotypes was about 5% for naive CD4, roughly 3.4% for naive CD8, 2.3% for memory CD4, and 0.4% for memory CD8. Clonotypes shared by all four sorted-subset donors showed higher generation probabilities than non-shared clonotypes. Only blood was sampled, and tissue TCR repertoires likely differ from those in blood. Larger estimated clonotype richness was generally found for naive subsets than for memory subsets. Based on pairwise subsampling, the degree of clonotype sharing among donors was expected to be affected by sequencing depth.

V and J are trimmed by 3 bases and 2 bases, and the gene matches miss 4 bases of the junction. From the germline V gene (reference sequence), CDR1 is MNHEY and CDR2 is SMNVEV. The CDR3 spans 16 residues, from the cysteine through the phenylalanine. Only CDR3 DNA is held: 48 bases, read in frame from base 1. Using the deep immunoSEQ assay, multiplex PCR amplified TCR CDR3 regions from genomic DNA. For each cell subset, the extracted genomic DNA was distributed evenly across all wells of several immunoSEQ 96-well plates, and each plate served as one replicate. For sorted subsets, around 200 ng genomic DNA, equal to about 30,000 T cell genomes, was loaded into each replicate PCR. Purified libraries were measured with a Qubit 3.0 fluorometer, size-checked on a Bioanalyzer 2100, and measured again with the KAPA Library Quantification kit. Every immunoSEQ 96-well plate was sequenced on a dedicated single-read 150-cycle Illumina NextSeq 550 flow cell. The authors' analysis ran thus. Because the immunoSEQ output included only junctional sequences and no quality scores, the filtering could not be the same as the filtering used for full-length reads. Sequences were annotated with PyIR, a Python wrapper for IgBLAST v1.9, using IMGT germline references to assign V/J genes and CDR3. Reads with weak V/J assignments (E-value above 1e-6), missing CDR3, stop codons, out-of-frame junctions, or ambiguous translated residues were removed. A V3J clonotype was defined by an identical inferred V gene, J gene, and CDR3 amino acid sequence. The percentage overlap between two repertoires was calculated by dividing the number of shared unique clonotypes by the size of the smaller repertoire. Three approaches were used to assess repertoire richness: RTK rarefaction, the Chao1 estimator, and Recon v2.1 estimates of unobserved clonotypes. Generation probabilities were computed with OLGA for all TCRbeta clonotypes obtained by the gDNA method from several donors. The table was pulled from immuneACCESS by TCRdb, which kept in-frame rearrangements only. Such tables lose some clones; where checked, under half of the loss comes from unresolved V genes, and the rest has no known cause. From that table come the V and J calls and clone size; the DNA was used to work out D and trimming. This sample holds millions of clones; around 90% were observed only once. Under 0.15% of the sample rests with the top ten.

About this clone itself: It has no known antigen specificity. No per-base quality is available; no much larger clone lies one base away.

Healthy HIV-negative adults with no recently reported acute infections or vaccinations were included as donors. Every donor was a Caucasian adult residing in Nashville, Tennessee, USA. Magnetic negative selection was used to enrich CD4+ T cells, after which naive cells were positively selected on CD45RA and the negative fraction became the memory subset. Blood was obtained by leukapheresis, after which PBMCs were separated by Ficoll-Histopaque density gradient centrifugation and cryopreserved in liquid nitrogen vapor phase. Analytical flow cytometry was used to check the purity and quantity of each magnetically sorted T cell population. Each sorted fraction had its genomic DNA isolated and then quantified by UV absorbance on a Nanodrop 2000c.

The TCR sequence derives from a man between 18 and 29 years old in good health. The chain employs TRBV27 and TRBJ2-7; 13 bases in between match TRBD2. The specimen sequenced was naive CD4+ T cells sorted from blood. In the paper's terms, the cell subset or site label means: CD45RA+ positively selected. This receptor has the CDR3 CASSFSGLAGAYEQYF. The nucleotide sequence reads as follows: TGTGCCAGCAGTTTTTCCGGACTAGCGGGGGCCTACGAGCAGTACTTC.